Presented here are 20 T cell receptor beta chains from one specimen sequenced in a study of response to subunit inactivated influenza vaccine. One entry per CDR3 protein results from TCRdb running MiXCR on the RT-PCR reads. This table holds more than 400,000 distinct CDR3 sequences, 6% to 9% found once. The sample here was PBMCs from blood, taken around 25 months after vaccination. Receptors were obtained from a man between 50 and 69 years old who received an inactivated influenza vaccine.

This clonotype was observed a handful of times. V is TRBV12-3 or TRBV12-4 and J is TRBJ2-2; 8 bases are shared with TRBD1. J lost 6 bases, V lost 6 bases, and 9 bases had no gene match. The CDR3 covers 15 residues. DNA for the CDR3: TGTGCCAGCAGCAAGGGGACAGGATTGTCCGGGGAGCTGTTTTTT. Amino acids: CASSKGTGLSGELFF.

This clonotype was counted only a few times. The chain uses TRBV6-1 and TRBJ2-3, with TRBD2 as a possible D gene (5 bases). CDR3 length: 14 amino acids. V dropped 3 bases and J dropped 2 bases, with 9 bases sitting between them. Germline V gives CDR1 MNHNS, CDR2 SASEGT. This chain's CDR3 is CASSDRRATDTQYF. In nucleotides, the CDR3 is TGTGCCAGCAGTGACCGGCGGGCCACAGATACGCAGTATTTT.

Only a few counts were recorded for this clonotype. This chain links TRBV12-3 or TRBV12-4 with TRBJ2-3; TRBD2 aligns across 14 bases. This CDR3 is 18 amino acids long. V shed 5 bases and J 0 bases; nucleotides not matched to a gene: 7. CDR3 in amino acids: CASSSSGTSGGSTDTQYF. CDR3 sequence (DNA): TGTGCCAGCAGTAGTTCCGGGACTAGCGGGGGAAGCACAGATACGCAGTATTTT.

DNA for the CDR3: TGTGCCAGCAGTTTAGCCTTAGGAGAAGCTTTCTTT. This sequence encodes CASSLALGEAFF. The J gene is TRBJ1-1, the V gene TRBV12-3 or TRBV12-4, with no clear D. The germline V and J ends were trimmed by 0 bases and 8 bases, with 7 bases remaining between them. This CDR3 is built from 12 residues.

This rearrangement joins TRBV3-1 to TRBJ2-2; possible D gene TRBD1, 6 bases. Germline-derived CDR1 and CDR2 are LGHDT and YNNKEL (reference sequence). V was clipped by 5 bases and J by 4 bases, with 14 bases between them. The CDR3 spans 15 residues. In DNA, the CDR3 is TGTGCCAGCAGCTCCCACGAAGGGGGCACCGGGGAGCTGTTTTTT. Translated: CASSSHEGGTGELFF.

This clonotype was observed a few times. The gene calls are TRBV20-1 and TRBJ2-7; the D gene could be TRBD1 or TRBD2 (6 bases each). Germline V gives CDR1 DFQATT, CDR2 SNEGSKA (reference sequence). Trimming took 2 bases from V and 6 from J, leaving 20 bases between them. The CDR3 spans 15 residues. For the CDR3, the DNA is TGCAGTGCTAGACCGGTACCCGGGGGCTACGGCGAGCAGTACTTC. It yields the protein CSARPVPGGYGEQYF.

This clonotype was recorded at least ten times. The V and J genes are TRBV7-8 and TRBJ2-7; possibly TRBD1 or TRBD2 for D (6 bases each). Germline CDR1 SGHVS, CDR2 FQNEAQ. V was trimmed by 3 bases and J by 5 bases, leaving 17 bases between them. The CDR3 consists of 15 residues. CDR3 sequence: CASSFQGGRTDEQYF. CDR3 coding DNA: TGTGCCAGCAGCTTTCAAGGGGGGCGCACCGACGAGCAGTACTTC.

There are many counts of this clonotype. This chain joins TRBV15 and TRBJ1-5; D call uncertain. Germline assignment: CDR1 LNHNV and CDR2 YYDKDF (reference sequence). This CDR3 has 16 residues. V was cut by 1 base and J by 1 base, with 11 bases left in between. The CDR3 loop is CATSRVSAESNQPQHF. CDR3 DNA sequence: TGTGCCACCAGCAGAGTTAGCGCGGAGAGCAATCAGCCCCAGCATTTT.

The V call is TRBV6-1, the J call TRBJ2-7, with a possible D match to TRBD1 (5 bases). This CDR3 is built from 12 residues. Trimming pared 4 bases from V and 6 bases from J, leaving 10 bases between. Germline V gene data show CDR1 as MNHNS and CDR2 as SASEGT. The CDR3 DNA sequence: TGTGCCAGCAGTGCTTGGACACCCGAGCAGTACTTC. Translation: CASSAWTPEQYF.

This clonotype appeared a few times. This rearrangement joins TRBV20-1 to TRBJ2-7; no definite D call. The V and J ends lost 6 bases and 6 bases respectively, with 12 bases between them. The germline V gene encodes CDR1 DFQATT and CDR2 SNEGSKA (reference sequence). The CDR3 is made up of 11 amino acids. The CDR3 nucleotides are TGCAGTGCCAGGTCCGCCCTCGAGCAGTACTTC. Encoded protein: CSARSALEQYF.

This chain connects TRBV11-2 to TRBJ2-5; weak D call: TRBD2 (6 bases). This CDR3 spans 15 amino acids. V gave up 0 bases and J gave up 5 bases, with 13 bases separating them. Germline CDR1 is SGHAT and CDR2 is FQNNGV. CDR3 in amino acids: CASSLDSGSSETQYF. The CDR3 DNA reads TGTGCCAGCAGCTTAGATAGCGGCTCCTCGGAGACCCAGTACTTC.

The sample holds a few counts of this clonotype. The chain employs TRBV20-1 and TRBJ2-1; weak D call: TRBD2 (7 bases). This CDR3 spans 14 amino acids. Germline V gene sequence: CDR1 DFQATT, CDR2 SNEGSKA (reference sequence). The V end was cut by 3 bases, the J end by 6 bases, with 15 bases between. CDR3 region: CSASRGGVINEQFF. The CDR3, as DNA: TGCAGTGCTAGTAGAGGGGGGGTGATCAATGAGCAGTTCTTC.

The table lists this clonotype with many counts. V gene TRBV20-1 combines with J gene TRBJ1-4; weak D call: TRBD1 (5 bases). The CDR3 runs 16 residues. The V end was cut by 0 bases, the J end by 3 bases, with 14 bases between. The germline V gene encodes CDR1 DFQATT and CDR2 SNEGSKA (reference sequence). CDR3 bases: TGCAGTGCTAGAGATCTTCCGGGACGTTCTAATGAAAAACTGTTTTTT. Its translation: CSARDLPGRSNEKLFF.

The gene calls are TRBV5-6 and TRBJ2-1, with 8 positions matching TRBD1. Germline trimming cut 1 base from V and 13 bases from J; bases unmatched to any gene: 4. The CDR3 is 12 residues long. Looked up from germline, CDR1 is SGHDT and CDR2 is YYEEEE. For the CDR3, the DNA is TGTGCCAGCAGCTTGAGGACAGGGACCCAGTTCTTC. Translating it yields CASSLRTGTQFF.

This clonotype was seen repeatedly, ten times or more. V usage is TRBV28 and J usage is TRBJ2-3, with unresolved D. The length of the CDR3 is 12 residues. The germline V gene has CDR1 MDHEN and CDR2 SYDVKM. V shed 3 bases and J shed 10 bases, with 11 bases lying between them. CDR3 protein: CASSLFKGAQYF. Here the CDR3 DNA reads TGTGCCAGCAGTTTGTTCAAAGGTGCGCAGTATTTT.

This clonotype has at least ten counts. This rearrangement joins TRBV12-3 or TRBV12-4 to TRBJ1-5, with D perhaps matching TRBD1 (6 bases). V lost 3 bases and J 7 bases, leaving 16 bases between the germline ends. The length of the CDR3 is 15 residues. The CDR3 sequence is CASSFYRDFPQPQHF. CDR3 bases: TGTGCCAGCAGTTTCTACAGGGACTTCCCCCAGCCCCAGCATTTT.

This rearrangement joins TRBV4-2 to TRBJ2-1; unclear D gene. V lost 1 base, J lost 2 bases, and 6 bases lay in between. Germline V gene data show CDR1 as LGHNA and CDR2 as YNFKEQ. The CDR3 runs 14 residues. The CDR3 sequence is CASSQGPPYNEQFF. CDR3 DNA: TGTGCCAGCAGCCAAGGTCCACCCTACAATGAGCAGTTCTTC.

A few counts support this clonotype. The CDR3 nucleotides read TGTGCCAGCAGCCACTCAAAGAGGGAGACCCAGTACTTC. Residues: CASSHSKRETQYF. The V and J genes are TRBV3-1 and TRBJ2-5; D is ambiguous. From germline, CDR1 is LGHDT and CDR2 YNNKEL (reference sequence). CDR3 size: 13 residues. Trimming cost V 3 bases and J 5 bases, with 10 bases left between them.

This clonotype has a single count. V usage is TRBV6-5 and J usage is TRBJ2-5; 7 nucleotides agree with TRBD1. V was pared by 2 bases and J by 2 bases, with 2 bases of the junction left unmatched. Germline V gives CDR1 MNHEY, CDR2 SVGAGI. This CDR3 is 14 amino acids long. CDR3 protein: CASSYGTVQETQYF. The CDR3 DNA sequence: TGTGCCAGCAGTTACGGGACAGTTCAAGAGACCCAGTACTTC.

This clonotype was counted a few times. The chain links TRBV3-1 to TRBJ1-2, with TRBD1 as a possible D gene (6 bases). This CDR3 has 16 amino acids. Germline assignment: CDR1 LGHDT and CDR2 YNNKEL (reference sequence). V lost 0 bases and J 4 bases, leaving 15 bases between the germline ends. CDR3 sequence: CASSQEDSPTTYGYTF. The CDR3 DNA reads TGTGCCAGCAGCCAAGAGGACAGCCCAACGACCTATGGCTACACCTTC. Drawing the rest from reference TRBV3-1 and TRBJ1-2, the complete variable domain is DTAVSQTPKYLVTQMGNDKSIKCEQNLGHDTMYWYKQDSKKFLKIMFSYNNKELIINETVPNRFSPKSPDKAHLNLHINSLELGDSAVYFCASSQEDSPTTYGYTFGSGTRLTVV.